Listed here is a single TCR beta chain. Sequenced by immunoSEQ multiplex PCR; TCRdb stores in-frame clones only, minus some. The table shows about 2.5 million clones, with just under 95% occurring only once. This entry is derived from a study of shared clonotypes between healthy human individuals. V lost 6 bases to trimming and J lost 2 bases; unmatched junction nucleotides: 10. The germline gives CDR1 SEHNR, CDR2 FQNEAQ (reference sequence). The CDR3 has 17 residues. The chain recombines TRBV7-9 with TRBJ2-2, with 9 bases lining up with TRBD2. Sequencing was performed on naive CD4+ T cells from PBMCs. Subset meaning: CD45RA+ positively selected. The sequence was obtained from a man between 18 and 29 years old in good health. Some clones in this sample may be carry-over from other donors' samples. CDR3 DNA: TGTGCCAGCAGGCCGACTAGCGGAGAGGGTAACACCGGGGAGCTGTTTTTT. It specifies CASRPTSGEGNTGELFF.